Shown below are 27 T cell receptor beta chains from a single sample sequenced in a study of T-cell memory formation after mild COVID-19. TCRdb re-derived calls from the 5' RACE reads in MiXCR, one entry per CDR3 protein. This table holds a few hundred thousand distinct CDR3 sequences, roughly 10% found once. Sequencing was performed on PBMCs or a T cell subset sorted from them (not recorded which). Every receptor here comes from a man aged 18 to 30 who had mild COVID-19 (a few samples of this study predate the infection). Cell type and time point are not known.

At least ten counts were recorded for this clonotype. The CDR3 here is CAAQGYTEAFF. The CDR3 DNA follows: TGTGCAGCACAGGGCTACACTGAAGCTTTCTTT. V and J are TRBV19 and TRBJ1-1; perhaps TRBD1 as D (6 bases). Germline V gene sequence: CDR1 LNHDA, CDR2 SQIVND (reference sequence). This CDR3 is built from 11 residues.

The chain combines TRBV19 with TRBJ2-3, with D possibly matching TRBD1 (7 bases). The CDR3 sequence is 15 residues long. With 5 bases removed from V and 0 bases from J, the gap between germline ends came to 12 bases. Germline assignment: CDR1 LNHDA and CDR2 SQIVND (reference sequence). The CDR3 loop is CASSVQGRSTDTQYF. CDR3 coding DNA: TGTGCCAGTAGTGTACAGGGGAGGAGCACAGATACGCAGTATTTT.

The chain uses TRBV20-1 and TRBJ2-5; TRBD1 is a possible D gene (7 bases). Trimming shortened V by 1 base and J by 2 bases, and 17 bases separated the two germline ends. Germline loops: CDR1 DFQATT, CDR2 SNEGSKA (reference sequence). This CDR3 has 16 amino acids. As DNA, the CDR3 is TGCAGTGCTAGAGGACAGGGAGGATGGCAACAAGAGACCCAGTACTTC. Residues: CSARGQGGWQQETQYF.

The rearrangement links TRBV7-9 to TRBJ1-2; D unresolved. CDR3 length: 12 amino acids. Germline values: CDR1 SEHNR, CDR2 FQNEAQ (reference sequence). V was shortened by 6 bases and J by 8 bases, with 13 bases between the two germline ends. In nucleotides, the CDR3 is TGTGCCAGCAGAGGACCCGGCGGGGGCTACACCTTC. Protein product: CASRGPGGGYTF. Filled out from reference TRBV7-9 and TRBJ1-2, the complete variable domain reads DTGVSQNPRHKITKRGQNVTFRCDPISEHNRLYWYRQTLGQGPEFLTYFQNEAQLEKSRLLSDRFSAERPKGSFSTLEIQRTEQGDSAMYLCASRGPGGGYTFGSGTRLTVV.

The chain carries TRBV7-9 and TRBJ2-3; TRBD2 aligns across 7 bases. The CDR3 is made up of 15 amino acids. Germline CDR1 is SEHNR and CDR2 is FQNEAQ (reference sequence). V was pared by 5 bases and J by 0 bases, with 5 bases of the junction left unmatched. The CDR3 region has the DNA TGTGCCAGCAGCCCAGCGGGGATTAGCACAGATACGCAGTATTTT. This translates into CASSPAGISTDTQYF. The whole variable domain, remainder taken from reference TRBV7-9 and TRBJ2-3, is DTGVSQNPRHKITKRGQNVTFRCDPISEHNRLYWYRQTLGQGPEFLTYFQNEAQLEKSRLLSDRFSAERPKGSFSTLEIQRTEQGDSAMYLCASSPAGISTDTQYFGPGTRLTVL.

This clonotype has a count of ten or more. This chain joins TRBV5-5 and TRBJ2-1, with 10 bases lining up with TRBD1. The CDR3 has 15 residues. Unmatched junction bases numbered 7, after V lost 2 bases and J lost 8 bases. CDR1 is SGHKS, CDR2 YYEKEE, per germline (reference sequence). The CDR3 is CASSFSWDRGDEQFF. The CDR3, as DNA: TGTGCCAGCAGCTTCAGTTGGGACAGGGGCGATGAGCAGTTCTTC. Full variable domain (missing parts from reference TRBV5-5 and TRBJ2-1): DAGVTQSPTHLIKTRGQQVTLRCSPISGHKSVSWYQQVLGQGPQFIFQYYEKEERGRGNFPDRFSARQFPNYSSELNVNALLLGDSALYLCASSFSWDRGDEQFFGPGTRLTVL.

This clonotype was detected only a few times. The chain carries TRBV6-2 or TRBV6-3 and TRBJ2-3; D assignment may be TRBD1 or TRBD2 (6 bases each). Trimming removed 5 bases from V and 0 bases from J, with 21 bases in between. The CDR3 consists of 18 residues. In germline, CDR1 is MNHEY, CDR2 SVGEGT. The CDR3 nucleotides are TGTGCCAGCAGTGACGACCTCTACAGGGACTCTAGCACAGATACGCAGTATTTT. Residues: CASSDDLYRDSSTDTQYF.

The rearrangement joins TRBV4-2 to TRBJ2-7; D is ambiguous. The CDR3 extends over 15 amino acids. Germline V gene sequence: CDR1 LGHNA, CDR2 YNFKEQ. The V end lost 0 bases, the J end lost 1 base, and 10 bases lay between the germline ends. In DNA, the CDR3 is TGTGCCAGCAGCCAAGATCTAATCGGATCCTACGAGCAGTACTTC. It encodes CASSQDLIGSYEQYF.

The chain couples TRBV13 to TRBJ1-2; TRBD1 might be the D (5 bases). The V and J ends lost 5 bases and 6 bases respectively, with 19 bases between them. The CDR3 is made up of 15 amino acids. Germline loops: CDR1 PRHDT, CDR2 FYEKMQ (reference sequence). The CDR3 sequence is CASSQGYRTVDGYTF. CDR3 in DNA: TGTGCCAGCAGCCAGGGATACAGGACCGTCGATGGCTACACCTTC.

The CDR3 region has the DNA TGCAGTGCTCAACGGACAGGGAGGGATTCACCCCTCCACTTT. Its translation: CSAQRTGRDSPLHF. This chain connects TRBV20-1 to TRBJ1-6, with TRBD1 matching 8 bases. Germline V lookup: CDR1 DFQATT, CDR2 SNEGSKA (reference sequence). V lost 5 bases to trimming and J lost 8 bases; unmatched junction nucleotides: 8. The CDR3 has 14 amino acids.

V gene TRBV6-2 or TRBV6-3 combines with J gene TRBJ1-1; 11 nucleotides match TRBD1. After removal of 2 bases from V and 5 bases from J, the junction contained 4 bases not matched to a gene. The CDR3 is 15 residues long. Germline values: CDR1 MNHEY, CDR2 SVGEGT. The CDR3: CASSYLGQGATEAFF. CDR3 nucleotide sequence: TGTGCCAGCAGTTACCTTGGACAGGGGGCTACTGAAGCTTTCTTT.

The genes are TRBV4-3 and TRBJ1-6, with unresolved D. Trimming removed 1 base from V and 9 bases from J, with 10 bases in between. Germline values: CDR1 LGHNA, CDR2 YSLEER. The CDR3 is 14 amino acids. This chain's CDR3 is CASSQVSWGSPLHF. Here the CDR3 DNA reads TGCGCCAGCAGCCAAGTCTCGTGGGGTTCACCCCTCCACTTT.

The chain uses TRBV11-2 and TRBJ2-5; 9 bases are shared with TRBD2. The CDR3 spans 15 residues. V trimming: 1 base; J trimming: 2 bases; junction bases outside the gene matches: 2. Looked up from germline, CDR1 is SGHAT and CDR2 is FQNNGV. The CDR3 sequence is CASSLGRGGQETQYF. The CDR3 DNA follows: TGTGCCAGCAGCTTAGGGCGGGGGGGGCAAGAGACCCAGTACTTC.

This clonotype has at least ten counts. V usage is TRBV20-1 and J usage is TRBJ2-1, with a tentative D call TRBD2 (6 bases). V was pared by 4 bases and J by 5 bases, with 12 bases between. The CDR3 has 13 amino acids. Germline CDR1 DFQATT, CDR2 SNEGSKA (reference sequence). In DNA, the CDR3 is TGCAGTGCTAACCCGGGGACTGACAATGAGCAGTTCTTC. It is translated as CSANPGTDNEQFF.

The sample holds a few counts of this clonotype. The rearrangement uses TRBV6-2 or TRBV6-3 and TRBJ2-5; TRBD1 matches at 8 bases. CDR1 is MNHEY and CDR2 is SVGEGT in the germline V gene. The CDR3 consists of 15 residues. V trimming: 4 bases; J trimming: 3 bases; junction bases outside the gene matches: 7. The CDR3 sequence: CASSFKRTGKETQYF. Here the CDR3 DNA reads TGTGCCAGCAGTTTTAAAAGGACAGGGAAAGAGACCCAGTACTTC.

This clonotype was found a few times. This may arise from a read error, as a much more abundant clone is one base away. The rearrangement links TRBV27 to TRBJ2-3; D is perhaps TRBD1 or TRBD2 (5 bases each). Germline V lookup: CDR1 MNHEY, CDR2 SMNVEV (reference sequence). Trimming pared 6 bases from V and 2 bases from J, leaving 6 bases between. This CDR3 spans 12 amino acids. The CDR3 reads CASRGVTDTQYF. In DNA, the CDR3 is TGTGCCAGCAGGGGGGTCACAGATACGCAGTATTTT.

The chain recombines TRBV6-1 with TRBJ1-1, with 8 bases aligning to TRBD1. The CDR3 spans 15 residues. Germline-derived CDR1 and CDR2 are MNHNS and SASEGT. V lost 10 bases to trimming and J lost 4 bases; unmatched junction nucleotides: 14. The CDR3: CAINSNDRGVTEAFF. The CDR3, as DNA: TGTGCCATCAACTCGAATGACAGGGGAGTCACTGAAGCTTTCTTT.

This clonotype was picked up a small number of times. The rearrangement joins TRBV27 to TRBJ2-7, with no clear D. The CDR3 loop spans 13 amino acids. V dropped 3 bases and J dropped 4 bases, with 10 bases sitting between them. The germline V gene has CDR1 MNHEY and CDR2 SMNVEV (reference sequence). CDR3 sequence reads: CASSFGPPYEQYV. Written as DNA, the CDR3 is TGTGCCAGCAGTTTTGGGCCACCTTACGAGCAGTACGTC.

This sequence joins TRBV7-2 and TRBJ1-2; D unresolved. V lost 5 bases to trimming and J lost 8 bases, with 18 bases between them. This CDR3 contains 14 residues. Germline CDR1 and CDR2: SGHTA and FQGNSA. Here the CDR3 DNA reads TGTGCCAGCAGCCCTCCATCCGACGTTGACGGCTACACCTTC. Its translation is CASSPPSDVDGYTF.

The V gene is TRBV4-2, the J gene TRBJ1-1; D is perhaps TRBD1 (5 bases). The CDR3 has 13 amino acids. Between the trimmed V and J ends, which lost 0 bases and 7 bases, there was a span of 9 bases. Germline-derived CDR1 and CDR2 are LGHNA and YNFKEQ. CDR3 in DNA: TGTGCCAGCAGCCAAGAAAGAGGGGTTGAAGCTTTCTTT. Translation gives CASSQERGVEAFF.

This rearrangement joins TRBV5-1 to TRBJ2-1, with D perhaps matching TRBD1 (6 bases). The CDR3 totals 16 residues. Germline V gene sequence: CDR1 SGHRS, CDR2 YFSETQ. Trimming shortened V by 1 base and J by 2 bases, and 13 bases separated the two germline ends. CDR3 amino acids: CASSLIGGLTYNEQFF. The CDR3 DNA sequence: TGCGCCAGCAGCTTGATTGGGGGCCTTACCTACAATGAGCAGTTCTTC. The full variable domain, rest sourced from reference TRBV5-1 and TRBJ2-1, is KAGVTQTPRYLIKTRGQQVTLSCSPISGHRSVSWYQQTPGQGLQFLFEYFSETQRNKGNFPGRFSGRQFSNSRSEMNVSTLELGDSALYLCASSLIGGLTYNEQFFGPGTRLTVL.

V usage is TRBV28 and J usage is TRBJ2-1; the D call may be TRBD1 or TRBD2 (5 bases each). V was clipped by 8 bases and J by 0 bases, with 14 bases between them. Germline V gene sequence: CDR1 MDHEN, CDR2 SYDVKM. The CDR3 has 15 amino acids. CDR3 region: CASGRDPSSYNEQFF. The DNA of the CDR3 is TGTGCCAGCGGCCGGGACCCGAGCTCCTACAATGAGCAGTTCTTC.

This clonotype showed up many times. This chain joins TRBV4-3 and TRBJ2-1, with D maybe TRBD1 (6 bases). From germline, CDR1 is LGHNA and CDR2 YSLEER. V was trimmed by 1 base and J by 3 bases, leaving 10 bases between them. There are 15 residues in the CDR3. The CDR3: CASSQGAGVYNEQFF. The DNA of the CDR3 is TGCGCCAGCAGCCAAGGGGCAGGGGTCTACAATGAGCAGTTCTTC.

In its sample, this clonotype was seen a few times. The genes are TRBV19 and TRBJ2-1; no reliable D call. Germline V gene lookup returns CDR1 LNHDA and CDR2 SQIVND (reference sequence). The CDR3 extends over 14 amino acids. With 11 bases removed from V and 0 bases from J, the gap between germline ends came to 14 bases. This CDR3 reads CASSGPSSYNEQFF. The DNA for the CDR3 is TGTGCCTCATCGGGTCCCAGCTCCTACAATGAGCAGTTCTTC.

This clonotype was seen a handful of times. CDR3 sequence reads: CASSPRGTPKAVTLWGQGSYGYTF. As DNA, the CDR3 is TGTGCCAGCAGCCCGAGGGGGACACCGAAAGCTGTAACATTGTGGGGACAGGGGAGCTATGGCTACACCTTC. The chain has TRBV5-6 and TRBJ1-2; 10 bases are shared with TRBD1. CDR1 SGHDT and CDR2 YYEEEE come from the germline V gene. Trimming removed 4 bases from V and 4 bases from J; junction bases left unmatched: 34. This CDR3 spans 24 amino acids.

V gene TRBV5-1 combines with J gene TRBJ1-2; 7 nucleotides agree with TRBD1. The junction had 6 bases not matched to a gene; V was cut back by 0 bases and J by 7 bases. This CDR3 contains 14 residues. Germline loops: CDR1 SGHRS, CDR2 YFSETQ. CDR3 residues: CASSLAEGAGGYTF. CDR3 in DNA: TGCGCCAGCAGCTTGGCCGAGGGGGCGGGTGGCTACACCTTC.

The chain joins TRBV7-7 to TRBJ2-7, with 11 bases that match TRBD1. Germline CDR1 reads SSHAT; CDR2 reads FNYEAQ (reference sequence). V trimming: 5 bases; J trimming: 6 bases; junction bases outside the gene matches: 6. The CDR3 covers 14 residues. The CDR3, as DNA: TGTGCCAGCAGCGCGGGACAGGGGGACGGCGAGCAGTACTTC. Protein sequence: CASSAGQGDGEQYF.